This TCR beta chain was profiled in a study of T cell repertoires in cytomegalovirus infection. V was pared by 3 bases and J by 4 bases, with 4 bases between. The CDR3 has 13 residues. Germline assignment: CDR1 SGHTA and CDR2 FQGNSA. TCRdb independently ran MiXCR on the reads; one entry per CDR3 protein. Among about 140,000 distinct CDR3 sequences listed, 6.5% were seen once. This sequence originates from a human donor in good health (CMV status not recorded). Some clones in this sample may be carry-over from other donors' samples. The chain uses TRBV7-2 and TRBJ2-6; D gene uncertain. Sample: PBMCs. The CDR3 region is CASSFFGANVLTF. The CDR3 nucleotides are TGTGCCAGCAGCTTTTTCGGGGCCAACGTCCTGACTTTC.